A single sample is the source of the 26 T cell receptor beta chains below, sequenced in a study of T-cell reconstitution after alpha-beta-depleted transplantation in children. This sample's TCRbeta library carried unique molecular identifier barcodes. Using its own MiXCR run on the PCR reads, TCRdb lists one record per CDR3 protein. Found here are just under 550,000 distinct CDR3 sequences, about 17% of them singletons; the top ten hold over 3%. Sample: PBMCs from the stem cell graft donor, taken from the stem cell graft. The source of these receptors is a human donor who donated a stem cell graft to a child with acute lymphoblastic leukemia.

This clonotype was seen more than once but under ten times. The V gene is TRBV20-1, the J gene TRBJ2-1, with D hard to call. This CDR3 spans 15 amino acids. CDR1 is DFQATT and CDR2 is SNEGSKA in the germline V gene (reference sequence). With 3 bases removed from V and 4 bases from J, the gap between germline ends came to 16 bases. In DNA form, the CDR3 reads TGCAGTGCTAGCGAATCGGGTGCGGAGTACAATGAGCAGTTCTTC. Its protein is CSASESGAEYNEQFF.

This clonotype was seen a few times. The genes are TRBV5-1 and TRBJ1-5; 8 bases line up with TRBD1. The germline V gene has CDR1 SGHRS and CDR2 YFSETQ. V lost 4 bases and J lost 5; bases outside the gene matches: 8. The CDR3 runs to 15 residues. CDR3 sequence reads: CASSPWTGSDQPQHF. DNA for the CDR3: TGCGCCAGCAGCCCCTGGACAGGGTCGGATCAGCCCCAGCATTTT.

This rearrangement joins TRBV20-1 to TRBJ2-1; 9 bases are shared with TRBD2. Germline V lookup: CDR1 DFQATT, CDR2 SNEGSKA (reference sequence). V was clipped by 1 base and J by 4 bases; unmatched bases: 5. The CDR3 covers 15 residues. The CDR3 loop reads CSARGGAGGYNEQFF. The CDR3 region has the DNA TGCAGTGCTAGAGGGGGAGCGGGAGGTTACAATGAGCAGTTCTTC.

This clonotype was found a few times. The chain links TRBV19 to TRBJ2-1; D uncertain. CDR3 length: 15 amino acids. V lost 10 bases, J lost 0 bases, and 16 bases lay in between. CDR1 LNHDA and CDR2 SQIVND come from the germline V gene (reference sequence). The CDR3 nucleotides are TGTGCCACCTCGGACCGTTGGAGCTCCTACAATGAGCAGTTCTTC. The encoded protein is CATSDRWSSYNEQFF.

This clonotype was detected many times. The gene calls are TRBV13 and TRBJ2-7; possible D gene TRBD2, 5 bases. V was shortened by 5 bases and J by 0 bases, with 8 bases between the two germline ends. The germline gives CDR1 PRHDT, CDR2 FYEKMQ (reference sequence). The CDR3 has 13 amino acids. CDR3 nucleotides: TGTGCCAGCAGCGGGAGAAACTCCTACGAGCAGTACTTC. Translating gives CASSGRNSYEQYF. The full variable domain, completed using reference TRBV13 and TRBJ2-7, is AAGVIQSPRHLIKEKRETATLKCYPIPRHDTVYWYQQGPGQDPQFLISFYEKMQSDKGSIPDRFSAQQFSDYHSELNMSSLELGDSALYFCASSGRNSYEQYFGPGTRLTVT.

CDR3 nucleotides: TGTGCCAGCGGGACAGGGGCGAGCACTGAAGCTTTCTTT. Encoded protein: CASGTGASTEAFF. The rearrangement uses TRBV19 and TRBJ1-1; TRBD1 agrees at 10 bases. This CDR3 comprises 13 residues. With 9 bases clipped from V and 4 bases from J, the junction kept 5 bases outside the gene matches. Germline CDR1 LNHDA, CDR2 SQIVND (reference sequence).

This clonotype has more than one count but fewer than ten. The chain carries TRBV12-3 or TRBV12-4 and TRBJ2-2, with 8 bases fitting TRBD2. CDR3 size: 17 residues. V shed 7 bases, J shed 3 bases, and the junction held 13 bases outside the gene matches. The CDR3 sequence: CASTYPRTAGDTGELFF. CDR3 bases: TGTGCCAGCACCTACCCCAGGACAGCGGGGGACACCGGGGAGCTGTTTTTT.

The DNA for the CDR3 is TGCAGTGCTAGAGGGCCGACTGAATCCACCGGGGAGCTGTTTTTT. This translates into CSARGPTESTGELFF. The rearrangement uses TRBV20-1 and TRBJ2-2, with D uncertain. Trimming removed 1 base at V and 4 bases at J, with 13 bases between. Per the germline V gene, CDR1 is DFQATT and CDR2 is SNEGSKA (reference sequence). The CDR3 loop spans 15 amino acids.

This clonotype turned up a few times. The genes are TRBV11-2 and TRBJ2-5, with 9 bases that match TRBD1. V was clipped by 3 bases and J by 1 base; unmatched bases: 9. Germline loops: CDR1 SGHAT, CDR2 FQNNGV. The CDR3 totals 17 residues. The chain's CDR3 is CASSFLTGGAGQETQYF. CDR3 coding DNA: TGTGCCAGCAGCTTCCTCACAGGGGGCGCGGGCCAAGAGACCCAGTACTTC.

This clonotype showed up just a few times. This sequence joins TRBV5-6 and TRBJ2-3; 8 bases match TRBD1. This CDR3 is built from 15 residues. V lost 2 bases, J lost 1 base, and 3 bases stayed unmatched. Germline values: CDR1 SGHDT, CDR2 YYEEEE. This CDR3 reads CASSFVTGGTDTQYF. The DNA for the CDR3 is TGTGCCAGCAGCTTCGTGACAGGGGGCACAGATACGCAGTATTTT.

CDR3 sequence (DNA): TGTGCCAGCAGCTTAGGCACGGTCGGGTACGAGCAGTACTTC. This encodes CASSLGTVGYEQYF. V and J are TRBV7-9 and TRBJ2-7; D gene ambiguous. CDR3 size: 14 residues. Trimming removed 1 base at V and 4 bases at J, with 11 bases between. The V gene's germline CDR1 is SEHNR and CDR2 FQNEAQ (reference sequence).

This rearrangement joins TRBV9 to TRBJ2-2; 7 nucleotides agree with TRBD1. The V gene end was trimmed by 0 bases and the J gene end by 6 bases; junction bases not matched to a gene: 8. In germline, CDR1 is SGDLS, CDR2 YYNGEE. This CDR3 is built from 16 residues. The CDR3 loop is CASSVGGGPKAGELFF. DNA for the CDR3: TGTGCCAGCAGCGTAGGAGGGGGCCCTAAGGCCGGGGAGCTGTTTTTT. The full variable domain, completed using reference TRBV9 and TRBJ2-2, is DSGVTQTPKHLITATGQRVTLRCSPRSGDLSVYWYQQSLDQGLQFLIQYYNGEERAKGNILERFSAQQFPDLHSELNLSSLELGDSALYFCASSVGGGPKAGELFFGEGSRLTVL.

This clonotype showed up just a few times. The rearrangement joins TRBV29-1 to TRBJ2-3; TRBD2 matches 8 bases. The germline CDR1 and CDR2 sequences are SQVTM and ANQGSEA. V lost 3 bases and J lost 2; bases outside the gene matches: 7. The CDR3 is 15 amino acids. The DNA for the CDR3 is TGCAGCGTTGAGGAGGGACTAGGAACCACAGATACGCAGTATTTT. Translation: CSVEEGLGTTDTQYF.

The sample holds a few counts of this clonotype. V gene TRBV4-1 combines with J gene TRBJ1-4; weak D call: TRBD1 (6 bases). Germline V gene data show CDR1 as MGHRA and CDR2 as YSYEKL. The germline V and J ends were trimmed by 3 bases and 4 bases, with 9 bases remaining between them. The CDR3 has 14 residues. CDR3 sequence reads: CASSQGTRNEKLFF. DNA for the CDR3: TGCGCCAGCAGCCAGGGGACACGTAATGAAAAACTGTTTTTT.

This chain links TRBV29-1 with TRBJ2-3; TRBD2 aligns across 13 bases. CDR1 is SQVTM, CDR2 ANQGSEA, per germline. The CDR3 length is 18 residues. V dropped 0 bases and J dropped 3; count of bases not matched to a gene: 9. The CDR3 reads CSVEDRIRTSGRTDTQYF. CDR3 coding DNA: TGCAGCGTTGAAGATCGAATCAGGACTAGCGGGAGAACAGATACGCAGTATTTT.

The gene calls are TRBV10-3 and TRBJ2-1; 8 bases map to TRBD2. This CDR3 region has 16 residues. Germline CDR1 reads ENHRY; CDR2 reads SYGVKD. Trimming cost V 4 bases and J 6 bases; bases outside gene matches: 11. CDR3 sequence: CAISVDEAGGGNEQFF. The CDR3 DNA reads TGTGCCATCAGTGTTGATGAGGCGGGAGGAGGCAATGAGCAGTTCTTC.

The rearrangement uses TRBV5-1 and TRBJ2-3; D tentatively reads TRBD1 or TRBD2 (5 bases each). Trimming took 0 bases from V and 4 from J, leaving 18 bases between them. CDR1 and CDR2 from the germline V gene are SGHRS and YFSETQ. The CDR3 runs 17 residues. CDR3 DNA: TGCGCCAGCAGCTTGGATTTATCCCTGAGGGGCCCAGATACGCAGTATTTT. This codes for CASSLDLSLRGPDTQYF.

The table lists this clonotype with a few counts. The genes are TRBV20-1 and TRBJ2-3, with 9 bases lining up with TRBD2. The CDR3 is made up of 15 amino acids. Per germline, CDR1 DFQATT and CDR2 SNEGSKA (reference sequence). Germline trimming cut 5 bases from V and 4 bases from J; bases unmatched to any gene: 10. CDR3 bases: TGCAGTGCTTTTTTCCTGCGGGAGGGCGCAGATACGCAGTATTTT. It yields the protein CSAFFLREGADTQYF.

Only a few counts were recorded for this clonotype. The CDR3 sequence is CASSITWAYEQYF. Here the CDR3 DNA reads TGTGCCAGTAGTATAACCTGGGCCTACGAGCAGTACTTC. This chain links TRBV19 with TRBJ2-7; D gene uncertain. Trimming took 2 bases from V and 2 from J, leaving 7 bases between them. Germline V gives CDR1 LNHDA, CDR2 SQIVND (reference sequence). The CDR3 totals 13 residues.

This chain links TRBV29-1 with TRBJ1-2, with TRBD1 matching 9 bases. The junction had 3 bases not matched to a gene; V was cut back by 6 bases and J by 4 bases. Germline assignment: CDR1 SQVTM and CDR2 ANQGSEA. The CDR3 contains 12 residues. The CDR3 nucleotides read TGCAGCGTCGGGGACAGGGCCTATGGCTACACCTTC. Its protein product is CSVGDRAYGYTF. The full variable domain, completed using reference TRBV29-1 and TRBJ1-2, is SAVISQKPSRDICQRGTSLTIQCQVDSQVTMMFWYRQQPGQSLTLIATANQGSEATYESGFVIDKFPISRPNLTFSTLTVSNMSPEDSSIYLCSVGDRAYGYTFGSGTRLTVV.

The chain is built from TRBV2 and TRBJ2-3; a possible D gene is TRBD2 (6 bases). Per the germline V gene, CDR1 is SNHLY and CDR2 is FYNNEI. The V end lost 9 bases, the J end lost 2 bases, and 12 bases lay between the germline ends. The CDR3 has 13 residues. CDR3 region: CASSGEITDTQYF. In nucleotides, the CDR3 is TGTGCCAGTAGCGGAGAAATCACAGATACGCAGTATTTT.

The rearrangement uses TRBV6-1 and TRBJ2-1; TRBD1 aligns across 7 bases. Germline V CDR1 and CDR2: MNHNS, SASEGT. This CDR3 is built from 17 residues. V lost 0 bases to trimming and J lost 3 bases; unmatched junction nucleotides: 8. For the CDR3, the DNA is TGTGCCAGCAGTGAAGCGGGGGACAGTGCCCGCTACAATGAGCAGTTCTTC. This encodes CASSEAGDSARYNEQFF.

CDR3 DNA: TGCGCCAGCAGCTTGGCCGGGGGAACCGAATTCTATGGCTACACCTTC. It specifies CASSLAGGTEFYGYTF. The rearrangement uses TRBV5-1 and TRBJ1-2, with TRBD1 as a possible D gene (5 bases). The V end was cut by 0 bases, the J end by 4 bases, with 16 bases between. The germline V gene encodes CDR1 SGHRS and CDR2 YFSETQ. CDR3 length equals 16 residues.

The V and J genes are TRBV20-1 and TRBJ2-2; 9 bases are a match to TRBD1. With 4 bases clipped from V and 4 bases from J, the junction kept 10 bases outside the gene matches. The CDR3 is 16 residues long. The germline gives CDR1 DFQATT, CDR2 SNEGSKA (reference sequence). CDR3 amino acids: CSATGVNRGLTGELFF. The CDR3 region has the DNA TGCAGTGCTACCGGAGTGAACAGGGGGCTCACCGGGGAGCTGTTTTTT.

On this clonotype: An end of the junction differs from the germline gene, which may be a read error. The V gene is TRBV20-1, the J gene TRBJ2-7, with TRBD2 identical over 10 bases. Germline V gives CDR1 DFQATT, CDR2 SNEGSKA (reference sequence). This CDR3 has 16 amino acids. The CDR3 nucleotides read TGCAGTGCTGGAGACAAACGACTAGCGGGCCCCTACGAGCAGTACTTC. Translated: CSAGDKRLAGPYEQYF.

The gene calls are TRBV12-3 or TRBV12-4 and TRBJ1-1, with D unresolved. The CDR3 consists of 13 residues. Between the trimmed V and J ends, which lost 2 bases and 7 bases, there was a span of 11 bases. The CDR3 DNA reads TGTGCCAGCAGTTTAAATCCTCGGGGTGAAGCTTTCTTT. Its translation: CASSLNPRGEAFF.